The 26 T cell receptor beta chains below were found in one sample sequenced in a study of blood T cell repertoires in COVID-19. Sequencing used immunoSEQ multiplex PCR; TCRdb keeps in-frame clones, though not all of them. The sample yields 150,000 to 160,000 clones, about 80% seen once. The specimen sequenced was peripheral blood. These receptors all stem from a man aged 55 to 70 with acute or convalescent COVID-19.

Only one count was recorded for this clone. The chain employs TRBV1 and TRBJ2-3; the table names TRBD2, a call not compared with the DNA. TRBV1 is a known pseudogene. The CDR3 has 19 amino acids. The CDR3 DNA reads as TGCACCAGCAGCCAAAGGGACCAGCGGGAGGGACGTCCGACAGATACGCAGTATTTT. It encodes CTSSQRDQREGRPTDTQYF.

This clone was detected a few times. The gene calls are TRBV28 and TRBJ2-5; 11 bases agree with TRBD2. This CDR3 contains 15 residues. J lost 4 bases, V lost 9 bases, and 10 bases had no gene match. In germline, CDR1 is MDHEN, CDR2 SYDVKM. The CDR3 DNA sequence: TGTGCCAGTATTCGGGTAGCGGGAGGGGGAGAGACCCAGTACTTC. Residues: CASIRVAGGGETQYF. The full variable domain, rest sourced from reference TRBV28 and TRBJ2-5, is DVKVTQSSRYLVKRTGEKVFLECVQDMDHENMFWYRQDPGLGLRLIYFSYDVKMKEKGDIPEGYSVSREKKERFSLILESASTNQTSMYLCASIRVAGGGETQYFGPGTRLLVL.

This rearrangement joins TRBV19 to TRBJ2-2, with 7 bases fitting TRBD2. Germline trimming cut 6 bases from V and 1 base from J; bases unmatched to any gene: 2. CDR1 is LNHDA and CDR2 is SQIVND in the germline V gene (reference sequence). CDR3 length equals 14 residues. The CDR3 DNA reads as TGTGCCAGTAGGCGGGAGATGAACACCGGGGAGCTGTTTTTT. Its translation is CASRREMNTGELFF.

The V and J genes are TRBV19 and TRBJ1-5, with D unresolved. The V and J ends lost 6 bases and 1 base respectively, with 7 bases between them. Looked up from germline, CDR1 is LNHDA and CDR2 is SQIVND (reference sequence). The CDR3 runs to 13 residues. The chain's CDR3 is CASRSRSNQPQHF. Written as DNA, the CDR3 is TGTGCCAGTAGGTCCAGGAGCAATCAGCCCCAGCATTTT.

The J gene is TRBJ2-1, the V gene TRBV12-3 or TRBV12-4, with a tentative D call TRBD2 (5 bases). The CDR3 runs 12 residues. V was cut by 6 bases and J by 7 bases, with 10 bases left in between. The CDR3 bases are TGTGCCAGCAGGCCGGACTCTAATGAGCAGTTCTTC. The encoded protein is CASRPDSNEQFF.

CDR3 DNA sequence: TGTGCCAGCAGTCTAGACAGGGTGTTGTTTTTT. Residues: CASSLDRVLFF. The rearrangement links TRBV28 to TRBJ1-4, with 7 bases fitting TRBD1. The trim removed 5 bases at V and 15 bases at J, leaving 6 bases unmatched. The CDR3 has 11 residues. In germline, CDR1 is MDHEN, CDR2 SYDVKM. The variable domain in full, completed from reference TRBV28 and TRBJ1-4, reads DVKVTQSSRYLVKRTGEKVFLECVQDMDHENMFWYRQDPGLGLRLIYFSYDVKMKEKGDIPEGYSVSREKKERFSLILESASTNQTSMYLCASSLDRVLFFGSGTQLSVL.

This clone was counted between two and nine times. The chain uses TRBV19 and TRBJ1-2; 10 bases are shared with TRBD1. Per germline, CDR1 LNHDA and CDR2 SQIVND (reference sequence). V was pared by 7 bases and J by 8 bases, with 7 bases of the junction left unmatched. The CDR3 totals 13 residues. As DNA, the CDR3 is TGTGCCAGTAACCGACAGGGGGCCAGGGGCTACACCTTC. This codes for CASNRQGARGYTF.

V usage is TRBV5-4 and J usage is TRBJ2-1, with D unclear. CDR1 and CDR2 (germline): SGHNT, YYREEE (reference sequence). Trimming left V 3 bases short and J 0 bases short, with 13 bases between. CDR3 length: 16 residues. The CDR3 nucleotides read TGTGCCAGCAGCTCGCCCCTCGCTAGCTCCTACAATGAGCAGTTCTTC. Encoded protein: CASSSPLASSYNEQFF.

This clone is a singleton in its sample. CDR3 residues: CASSPVITSSLNYGYTF. Here the CDR3 DNA reads TGTGCCAGCAGCCCCGTAATTACTTCCTCTCTTAACTATGGCTACACCTTC. The chain carries TRBV5-4 and TRBJ1-2; D is uncertain. Germline V gene lookup returns CDR1 SGHNT and CDR2 YYREEE (reference sequence). The V gene lost 4 bases and the J gene lost 1 base, with 20 bases spanning the gap. The CDR3 has 17 residues.

V gene TRBV6-5 combines with J gene TRBJ2-1; TRBD2 might be the D (5 bases). The CDR3 runs 13 residues. The germline V gene has CDR1 MNHEY and CDR2 SVGAGI. V gave up 4 bases and J gave up 5 bases, with 9 bases separating them. The CDR3 reads CASSFGVDNEQFF. Written as DNA, the CDR3 is TGTGCCAGCAGTTTCGGGGTAGACAATGAGCAGTTCTTC.

This chain joins TRBV20-1 and TRBJ1-2, with 7 nucleotides matching TRBD1. The CDR3 length is 13 residues. Trimming removed 3 bases from V and 7 bases from J; junction bases left unmatched: 8. The germline V gene encodes CDR1 DFQATT and CDR2 SNEGSKA (reference sequence). The CDR3 bases are TGCAGTGCTAGTACAGGGGACTCCTCTGGCTACACCTTC. Its protein product is CSASTGDSSGYTF.

This clone has a handful of counts. The rearrangement links TRBV9 to TRBJ2-1, with TRBD2 matching over 11 bases. This CDR3 has 18 residues. Germline V gene lookup returns CDR1 SGDLS and CDR2 YYNGEE. Losses at the gene ends were 5 bases for V and 2 bases for J; bases not matched to a gene: 12. The DNA of the CDR3 is TGTGCCAGCAGTTACACTAGCGGGAGTTTAGGGACCTACAATGAGCAGTTCTTC. Residues: CASSYTSGSLGTYNEQFF.

V is TRBV4-3 and J is TRBJ1-1, with 7 bases that match TRBD1. The germline gives CDR1 LGHNA, CDR2 YSLEER. This CDR3 spans 15 amino acids. With 1 base clipped from V and 3 bases from J, the junction kept 5 bases outside the gene matches. Here the CDR3 DNA reads TGCGCCAGCAGCCAAGTTACAGGGGTTTACACTGAAGCTTTCTTT. Translating gives CASSQVTGVYTEAFF.

The chain is built from TRBV7-2 and TRBJ1-1, with D maybe TRBD1 (5 bases). In germline, CDR1 is SGHTA, CDR2 FQGNSA. V dropped 1 base and J dropped 5 bases, with 11 bases sitting between them. The length of the CDR3 is 14 residues. Here the CDR3 DNA reads TGTGCCAGCAGCTTAGGAAGGGCAGGGACTGAAGCTTTCTTT. Translating it yields CASSLGRAGTEAFF.

V is TRBV27 and J is TRBJ1-1, with D possibly TRBD1 on 6 matching bases. Trimming cost V 5 bases and J 0 bases, with 10 bases left between them. CDR3 length: 14 amino acids. Germline V CDR1 and CDR2: MNHEY, SMNVEV (reference sequence). The CDR3 nucleotides are TGTGCCAGCAGTCCTCGGACAGTGAACACTGAAGCTTTCTTT. It specifies CASSPRTVNTEAFF.

The genes are TRBV11-2 and TRBJ2-1, with TRBD2 matching 10 bases. Germline V lookup: CDR1 SGHAT, CDR2 FQNNGV. This CDR3 contains 17 residues. Germline trimming cut 4 bases from V and 4 bases from J; bases unmatched to any gene: 10. The CDR3 sequence: CASSSERGGRVYNEQFF. DNA for the CDR3: TGTGCCAGCAGCTCCGAGCGGGGGGGCCGGGTGTACAATGAGCAGTTCTTC.

The J gene is TRBJ1-5, the V gene TRBV6-6; a possible D gene is TRBD1 (5 bases). The V gene's germline CDR1 is MNHNY and CDR2 SVGAGI (reference sequence). V was trimmed by 6 bases and J by 4 bases, leaving 16 bases between them. The CDR3 has 15 amino acids. The CDR3 is CASRPDSLRNQPQHF. As DNA, the CDR3 is TGTGCCAGCAGGCCTGACAGCCTTAGGAATCAGCCCCAGCATTTT.

The chain couples TRBV10-3 to TRBJ2-5; 9 nucleotides align to TRBD2. With V trimmed by 0 bases and J by 7 bases, 9 bases remained unmatched. CDR1 is ENHRY, CDR2 SYGVKD, per germline. The CDR3 is 16 amino acids. The CDR3 here is CAISESSLAGQGTQYF. Here the CDR3 DNA reads TGTGCCATCAGTGAGTCGAGTCTAGCGGGGCAGGGGACCCAGTACTTC.

This rearrangement joins TRBV6-1 to TRBJ2-7; D is perhaps TRBD1 (6 bases). Germline assignment: CDR1 MNHNS and CDR2 SASEGT. Deletions cut 0 bases from V and 2 bases from J, with 8 bases between. The CDR3 extends over 14 amino acids. CDR3 in DNA: TGTGCCAGCAGTGAAGCGGGGGCCCCCTACGAGCAGTACTTC. Translating it yields CASSEAGAPYEQYF.

This clone was seen just once. The chain uses TRBV7-2 and TRBJ2-7; D is perhaps TRBD1 (6 bases). Germline loops: CDR1 SGHTA, CDR2 FQGNSA. Trimming took 5 bases from V and 0 from J, leaving 17 bases between them. The CDR3 sequence is 16 residues long. The CDR3 DNA reads as TGTGCCAGCAGCCCACGAATCGACAGGTCCTCCTACGAGCAGTACTTC. Its translation: CASSPRIDRSSYEQYF.

Comment on this clone: The sample contains more than one DNA sequence encoding this CDR3. This chain joins TRBV27 and TRBJ2-7, with D possibly being TRBD2 (6 bases). Germline V lookup: CDR1 MNHEY, CDR2 SMNVEV (reference sequence). V lost 8 bases and J lost 0, with 11 bases in between. The CDR3 has 13 amino acids. The CDR3 coding sequence is TGTGCCAGCTCTGGGGGGAGCTCCTACGAGCAGTACTTC. It translates to CASSGGSSYEQYF.

This clone showed up just once. This sequence joins TRBV5-4 and TRBJ2-3; 8 bases agree with TRBD2. This CDR3 has 15 residues. Germline assignment: CDR1 SGHNT and CDR2 YYREEE (reference sequence). The V and J ends lost 3 bases and 4 bases, in that order; junction bases with no gene match: 7. In DNA, the CDR3 is TGTGCCAGCAGCTCCAAGCGGGAGTTAGCAGATACGCAGTATTTT. The encoded protein is CASSSKRELADTQYF.

The V and J genes are TRBV2 and TRBJ1-4, with D possibly TRBD1 on 6 matching bases. This CDR3 has 13 amino acids. Deletions cut 7 bases from V and 5 bases from J, with 11 bases between. Germline CDR1 reads SNHLY; CDR2 reads FYNNEI. The CDR3 nucleotides are TGTGCCAGCAAAGGGACACCAAATGAAAAACTGTTTTTT. Amino acid sequence: CASKGTPNEKLFF.

The CDR3 nucleotides read TGTGCCAGCAGCCTCGAACACAGGTACGAGCAGTACTTC. This codes for CASSLEHRYEQYF. This sequence joins TRBV3-1 (or the pseudogene TRBV3-2) and TRBJ2-7; weak D call: TRBD1 (5 bases). Germline loops: CDR1 LGHDT, CDR2 YNNKEL (reference sequence). The V end was cut by 4 bases, the J end by 4 bases, with 11 bases between. The length of the CDR3 is 13 residues.

The gene calls are TRBV9 and TRBJ1-1, with 10 bases aligning to TRBD1. Trimming took 4 bases from V and 10 from J; bases not matched to a gene: 7. The CDR3 loop spans 13 amino acids. Germline-derived CDR1 and CDR2 are SGDLS and YYNGEE. DNA for the CDR3: TGTGCCAGCAGCACGCGGACAGGGGGTCGAGCTTTCTTT. It translates to CASSTRTGGRAFF.

In DNA, the CDR3 is TGTGCCAGCAGCAAGGCGGGGGGAGCTTTCTTT. It codes for CASSKAGGAFF. The chain links TRBV12-3 or TRBV12-4 to TRBJ1-1, with a weak D call TRBD1 (5 bases). The CDR3 spans 11 residues. Trimming left V 6 bases short and J 10 bases short, with 12 bases between.